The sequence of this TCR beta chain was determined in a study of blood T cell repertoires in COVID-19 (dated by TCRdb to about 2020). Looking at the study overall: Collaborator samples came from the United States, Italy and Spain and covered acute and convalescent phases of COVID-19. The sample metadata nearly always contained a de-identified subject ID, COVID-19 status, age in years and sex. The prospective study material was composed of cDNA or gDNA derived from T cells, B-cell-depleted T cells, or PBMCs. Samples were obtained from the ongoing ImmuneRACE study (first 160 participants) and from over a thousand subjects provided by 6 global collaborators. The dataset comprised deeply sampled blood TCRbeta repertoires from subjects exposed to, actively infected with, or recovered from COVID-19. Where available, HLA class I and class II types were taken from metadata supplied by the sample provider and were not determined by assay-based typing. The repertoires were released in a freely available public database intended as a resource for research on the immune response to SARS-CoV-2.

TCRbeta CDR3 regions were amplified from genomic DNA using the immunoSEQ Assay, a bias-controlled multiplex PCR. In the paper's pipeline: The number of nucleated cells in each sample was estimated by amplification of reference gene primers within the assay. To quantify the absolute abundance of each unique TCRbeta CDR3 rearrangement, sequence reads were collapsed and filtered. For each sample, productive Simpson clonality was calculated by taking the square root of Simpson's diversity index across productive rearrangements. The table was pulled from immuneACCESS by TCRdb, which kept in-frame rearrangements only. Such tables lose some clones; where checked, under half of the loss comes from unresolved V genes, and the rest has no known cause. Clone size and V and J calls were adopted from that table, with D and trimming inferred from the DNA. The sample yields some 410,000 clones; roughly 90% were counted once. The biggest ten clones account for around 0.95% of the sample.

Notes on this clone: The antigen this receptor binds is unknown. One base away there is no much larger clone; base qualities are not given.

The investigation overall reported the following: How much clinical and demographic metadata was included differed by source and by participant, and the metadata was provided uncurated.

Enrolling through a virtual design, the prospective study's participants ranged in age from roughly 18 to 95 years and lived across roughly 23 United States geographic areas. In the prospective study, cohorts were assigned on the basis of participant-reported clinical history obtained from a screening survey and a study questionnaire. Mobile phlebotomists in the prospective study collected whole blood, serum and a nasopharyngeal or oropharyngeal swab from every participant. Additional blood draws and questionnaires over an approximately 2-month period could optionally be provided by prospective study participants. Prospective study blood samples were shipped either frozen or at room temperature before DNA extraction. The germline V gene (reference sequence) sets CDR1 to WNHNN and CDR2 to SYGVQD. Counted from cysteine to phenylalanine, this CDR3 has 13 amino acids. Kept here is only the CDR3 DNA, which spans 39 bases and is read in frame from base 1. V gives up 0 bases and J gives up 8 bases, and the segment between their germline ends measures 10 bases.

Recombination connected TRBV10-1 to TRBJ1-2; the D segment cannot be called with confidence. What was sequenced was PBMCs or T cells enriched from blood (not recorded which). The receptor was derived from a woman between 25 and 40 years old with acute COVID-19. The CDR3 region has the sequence CASSESRLRGYTF. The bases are TGCGCCAGCAGTGAGTCGAGACTTCGGGGCTACACCTTC.